This T cell receptor beta chain appears in the sequencing data of a study of blood T cell repertoires in COVID-19. The wider study: The cDNA or gDNA used as material had been derived from T cells, B-cell-depleted T cells, or PBMCs.

This clone occurred once. Method: immunoSEQ multiplex PCR; TCRdb's copy keeps in-frame clones and lacks some. The sample carries over 100,000 clones, approximately 90% recorded once. The V gene's germline CDR1 is MNHNY and CDR2 SVGAGI (reference sequence). The CDR3 is 14 amino acids. J lost 3 bases, V lost 4 bases, and 5 bases had no gene match. J is TRBJ2-7 and V is TRBV6-6, with 8 bases lining up with TRBD1. The sequencing input was peripheral blood. The sequence was obtained from a human donor in a cohort sampled during active COVID-19. CDR3 region: CASSLRTGNYEQYF. The CDR3 bases are TGTGCCAGCAGTTTACGGACAGGGAACTACGAGCAGTACTTC.